This TCR beta chain comes out of a study of shared clonotypes between healthy human individuals. Data came from immunoSEQ multiplex PCR; TCRdb stores just in-frame clones and leaves some out. The sample lists about 600,000 clones, about 97% seen once, with 0.055% to 0.07% in the top ten. This CDR3 comprises 14 residues. Trimming cost V 7 bases and J 7 bases; bases outside gene matches: 7. From germline, CDR1 is MDHEN and CDR2 SYDVKM. The sequenced sample was naive CD4+ T cells sorted from blood. As for subset: CD45RA+ positively selected. The genes are TRBV28 and TRBJ1-6, with 7 bases identical to TRBD1. The sequence came from a woman in her 30s in good health. CDR3 protein: CASISGTANSPLHF. CDR3 sequence (DNA): TGTGCCAGCATTTCCGGGACAGCGAATTCACCCCTCCACTTT.